Sequencing of this TCR beta chain was carried out in a study of technical replicates of blood from a few donors. Profiling relied on immunoSEQ multiplex PCR, and the TCRdb table lists in-frame clones only, not all of them. Of about 82,000 clones in the sample, 90% to 95% were seen once. Germline V lookup: CDR1 SGHAT, CDR2 FQNNGV. The V end lost 1 base, the J end lost 4 bases, and 16 bases lay between the germline ends. There are 16 residues in the CDR3. This clone was counted once. This receptor was obtained from a human donor in good health. The chain employs TRBV11-2 and TRBJ1-2; D is possibly TRBD1 (6 bases). Sequences were obtained from T cells isolated from PBMCs. CDR3 residues: CASSLVGGADTYGYTF. The CDR3 DNA reads TGTGCCAGCAGCTTAGTAGGGGGGGCCGATACCTATGGCTACACCTTC. Drawing the rest from reference TRBV11-2 and TRBJ1-2, the complete variable domain is EAGVAQSPRYKIIEKRQSVAFWCNPISGHATLYWYQQILGQGPKLLIQFQNNGVVDDSQLPKDRFSAERLKGVDSTLKIQPAKLEDSAVYLCASSLVGGADTYGYTFGSGTRLTVV.